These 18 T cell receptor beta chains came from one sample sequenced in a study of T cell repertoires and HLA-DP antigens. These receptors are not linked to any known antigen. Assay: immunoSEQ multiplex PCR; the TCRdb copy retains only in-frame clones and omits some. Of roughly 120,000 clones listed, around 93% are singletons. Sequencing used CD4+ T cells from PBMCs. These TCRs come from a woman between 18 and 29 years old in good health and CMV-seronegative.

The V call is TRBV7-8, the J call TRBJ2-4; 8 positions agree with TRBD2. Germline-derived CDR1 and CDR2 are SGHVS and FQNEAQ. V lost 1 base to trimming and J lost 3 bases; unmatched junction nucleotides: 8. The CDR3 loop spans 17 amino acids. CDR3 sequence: CASSLESGSGVKNIQYF. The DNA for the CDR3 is TGTGCCAGCAGCTTAGAAAGCGGGAGCGGGGTCAAAAACATTCAGTACTTC.

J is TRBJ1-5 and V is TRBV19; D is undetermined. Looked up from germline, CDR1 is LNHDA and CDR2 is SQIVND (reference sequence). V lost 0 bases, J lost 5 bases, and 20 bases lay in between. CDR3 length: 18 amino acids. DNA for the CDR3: TGTGCCAGTAGTATAGATACGTGGGGAGGCTCCACCCATCAGCCCCAGCATTTT. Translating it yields CASSIDTWGGSTHQPQHF.

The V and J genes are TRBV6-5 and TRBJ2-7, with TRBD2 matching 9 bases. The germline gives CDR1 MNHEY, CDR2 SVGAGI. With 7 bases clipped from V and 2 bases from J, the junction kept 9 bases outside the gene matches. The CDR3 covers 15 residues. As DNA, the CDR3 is TGTGCCAGCACCCGACTAGCGGATTCGACCTACGAGCAGTACTTC. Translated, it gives CASTRLADSTYEQYF.

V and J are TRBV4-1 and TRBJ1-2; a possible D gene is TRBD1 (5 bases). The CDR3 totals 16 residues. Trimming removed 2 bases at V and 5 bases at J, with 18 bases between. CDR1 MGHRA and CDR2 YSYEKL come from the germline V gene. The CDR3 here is CASSQLKGLRRYGYTF. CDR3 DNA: TGCGCCAGCAGCCAACTCAAGGGGCTACGTAGGTATGGCTACACCTTC.

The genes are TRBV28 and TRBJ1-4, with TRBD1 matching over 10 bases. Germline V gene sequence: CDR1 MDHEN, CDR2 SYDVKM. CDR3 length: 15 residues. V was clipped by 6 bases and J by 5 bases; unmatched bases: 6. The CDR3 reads CASSRAGQGNEKLFF. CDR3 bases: TGTGCCAGCAGCCGCGCGGGACAGGGGAATGAAAAACTGTTTTTT.

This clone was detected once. Written as DNA, the CDR3 is TGCAGCGTTACCCCAGGGGGACGTGAAAAACTGTTTTTT. It yields the protein CSVTPGGREKLFF. The chain employs TRBV29-1 and TRBJ1-4; 7 bases match TRBD1. Trimming at V came to 5 bases and at J to 7 bases, leaving 7 bases not matched to a gene. The V gene's germline CDR1 is SQVTM and CDR2 ANQGSEA. This CDR3 comprises 13 residues.

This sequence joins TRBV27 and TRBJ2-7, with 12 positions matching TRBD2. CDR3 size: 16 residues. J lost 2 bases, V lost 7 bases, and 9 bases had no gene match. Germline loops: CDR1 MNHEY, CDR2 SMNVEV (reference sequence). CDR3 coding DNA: TGTGCCAGCACCCGGACCGGGACTAGCGGGCCCTACGAGCAGTACTTC. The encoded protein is CASTRTGTSGPYEQYF.

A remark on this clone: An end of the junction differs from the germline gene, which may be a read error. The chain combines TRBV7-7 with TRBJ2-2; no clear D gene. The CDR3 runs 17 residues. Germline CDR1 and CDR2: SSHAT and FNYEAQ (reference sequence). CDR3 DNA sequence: TGTGCTAGCAGCTTAAAGCGAGGACCTACGAACACCGGGGAGCTGTTTTTT. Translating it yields CASSLKRGPTNTGELFF.

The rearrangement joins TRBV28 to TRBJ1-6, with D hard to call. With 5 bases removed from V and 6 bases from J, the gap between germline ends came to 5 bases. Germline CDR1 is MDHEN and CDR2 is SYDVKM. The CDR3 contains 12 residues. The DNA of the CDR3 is TGTGCCAGCAGTCTCACTAATTCACCCCTCCACTTT. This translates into CASSLTNSPLHF.

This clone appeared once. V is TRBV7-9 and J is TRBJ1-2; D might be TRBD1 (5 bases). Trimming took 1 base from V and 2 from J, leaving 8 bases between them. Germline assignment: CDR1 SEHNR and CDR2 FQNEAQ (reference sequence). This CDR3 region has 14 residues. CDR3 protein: CASSLEQANYGYTF. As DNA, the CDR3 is TGTGCCAGCAGCTTAGAACAGGCAAACTATGGCTACACCTTC.

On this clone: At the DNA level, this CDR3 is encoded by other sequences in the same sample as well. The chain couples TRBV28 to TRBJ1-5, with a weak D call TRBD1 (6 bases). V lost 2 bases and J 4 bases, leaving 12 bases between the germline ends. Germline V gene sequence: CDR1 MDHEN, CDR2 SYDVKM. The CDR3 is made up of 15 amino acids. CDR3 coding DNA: TGTGCCAGCAGTTTAGGGGGGGCTAGAAATCAGCCCCAGCATTTT. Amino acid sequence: CASSLGGARNQPQHF.

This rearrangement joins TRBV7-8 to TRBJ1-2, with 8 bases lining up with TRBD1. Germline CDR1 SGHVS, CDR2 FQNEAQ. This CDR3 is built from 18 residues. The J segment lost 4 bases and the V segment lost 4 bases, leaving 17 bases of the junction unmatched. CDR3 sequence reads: CASSSIQGGGTGFYGYTF. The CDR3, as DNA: TGTGCCAGCAGCTCCATACAGGGGGGCGGGACAGGATTCTATGGCTACACCTTC.

For the CDR3, the DNA is TGTGCCAGCAGTTACAATCGGGGAATCCAAGAGACCCAGTACTTC. It is translated as CASSYNRGIQETQYF. This sequence joins TRBV6-5 and TRBJ2-5; TRBD2 might be the D (5 bases). The CDR3 is 15 amino acids. The V end lost 2 bases, the J end lost 1 base, and 11 bases lay between the germline ends. Germline values: CDR1 MNHEY, CDR2 SVGAGI.

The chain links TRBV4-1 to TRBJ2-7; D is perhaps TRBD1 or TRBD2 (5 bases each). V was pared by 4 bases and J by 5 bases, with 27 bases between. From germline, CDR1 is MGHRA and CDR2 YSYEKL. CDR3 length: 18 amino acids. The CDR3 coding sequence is TGCGCCAGCAGCCGAGTTCCTCCGGGACCGGTTCCTAGACACGAGCAGTACTTC. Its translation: CASSRVPPGPVPRHEQYF.

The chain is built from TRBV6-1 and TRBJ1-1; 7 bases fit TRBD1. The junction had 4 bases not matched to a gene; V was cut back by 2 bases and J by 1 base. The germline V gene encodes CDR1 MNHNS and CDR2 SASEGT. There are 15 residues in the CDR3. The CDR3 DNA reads TGTGCCAGCAGTGAAAGGGCAGGGGGGAACACTGAAGCTTTCTTT. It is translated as CASSERAGGNTEAFF.

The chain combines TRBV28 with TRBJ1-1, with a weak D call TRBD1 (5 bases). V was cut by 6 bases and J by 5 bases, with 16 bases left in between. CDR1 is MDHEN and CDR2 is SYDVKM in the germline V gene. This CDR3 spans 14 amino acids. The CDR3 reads CASSLSSGRTEAFF. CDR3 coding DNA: TGTGCCAGCAGCCTATCCTCAGGGCGGACTGAAGCTTTCTTT.

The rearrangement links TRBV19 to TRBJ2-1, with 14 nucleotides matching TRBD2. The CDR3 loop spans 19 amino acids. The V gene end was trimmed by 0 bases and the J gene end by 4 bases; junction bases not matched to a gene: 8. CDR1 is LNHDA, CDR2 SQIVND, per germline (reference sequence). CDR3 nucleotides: TGTGCCAGTAGTATAGATTGGGGACTAGCGGGAGCCCGATACAATGAGCAGTTCTTC. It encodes CASSIDWGLAGARYNEQFF.

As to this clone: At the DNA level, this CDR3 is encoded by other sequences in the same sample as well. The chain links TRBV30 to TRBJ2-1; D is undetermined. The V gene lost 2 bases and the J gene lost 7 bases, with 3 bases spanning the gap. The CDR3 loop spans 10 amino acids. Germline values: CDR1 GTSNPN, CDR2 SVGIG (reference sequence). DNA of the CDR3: TGTGCCTGGAGTCAAAATGAGCAGTTCTTC. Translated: CAWSQNEQFF.